These 14 T cell receptor beta chains share one sample of origin, sequenced in a study of early T cells in non-severe SARS-CoV-2 infection. TCRdb reprocessed the 5' RACE reads via MiXCR and lists one record per CDR3 protein. The sample lists more than 25,000 distinct CDR3 sequences; about 6% were seen once. Material for sequencing was whole blood. All receptors derive from an adult who was a healthcare worker with PCR-confirmed SARS-CoV-2 infection or an uninfected control (not recorded which).

The gene calls are TRBV19 and TRBJ1-2; D unclear. V shed 7 bases and J shed 3 bases, with 15 bases lying between them. This CDR3 region has 14 residues. The germline CDR1 and CDR2 sequences are LNHDA and SQIVND (reference sequence). CDR3 region: CASTEYHDDYGYTF. The DNA for the CDR3 is TGTGCCAGTACCGAATACCACGATGACTATGGCTACACCTTC.

This clonotype was seen ten or more times. The chain recombines TRBV20-1 with TRBJ1-1, with a weak D call TRBD1 (5 bases). The CDR3 runs 11 residues. Trimming removed 1 base at V and 8 bases at J, with 8 bases between. Germline-derived CDR1 and CDR2 are DFQATT and SNEGSKA (reference sequence). The CDR3 nucleotides are TGCAGTGCTAGAGGGGGGTCAGAAGCTTTCTTT. This codes for CSARGGSEAFF.

In this sample, this clonotype turned up many times. This chain uses TRBV7-6 with TRBJ2-5; TRBD2 is a possible D gene (5 bases). The CDR3 spans 16 residues. Germline V lookup: CDR1 SGHVS, CDR2 FNYEAQ. The V gene lost 1 base and the J gene lost 5 bases, with 17 bases spanning the gap. The CDR3 here is CASSLGHVSGEETQYF. The CDR3 bases are TGTGCCAGCAGCTTAGGCCATGTAAGCGGTGAGGAGACCCAGTACTTC. Supplemented by reference TRBV7-6 and TRBJ2-5, the full variable domain reads GAGVSQSPRYKVTKRGQDVALRCDPISGHVSLYWYRQALGQGPEFLTYFNYEAQQDKSGLPNDRFSAERPEGSISTLTIQRTEQRDSAMYRCASSLGHVSGEETQYFGPGTRLLVL.

The V call is TRBV7-2, the J call TRBJ2-1, with TRBD2 matching over 7 bases. After removal of 5 bases from V and 7 bases from J, the junction contained 11 bases not matched to a gene. Germline-derived CDR1 and CDR2 are SGHTA and FQGNSA. This CDR3 region has 15 residues. The DNA for the CDR3 is TGTGCCAGCAGCCCGACTAGCTCCCCCTGGAATGAGCAGTTCTTC. As protein: CASSPTSSPWNEQFF. Supplemented by reference TRBV7-2 and TRBJ2-1, the full variable domain reads GAGVSQSPSNKVTEKGKDVELRCDPISGHTALYWYRQSLGQGLEFLIYFQGNSAPDKSGLPSDRFSAERTGGSVSTLTIQRTQQEDSAVYLCASSPTSSPWNEQFFGPGTRLTVL.

This chain connects TRBV6-1 to TRBJ2-3; 10 nucleotides match TRBD2. Per the germline V gene, CDR1 is MNHNS and CDR2 is SASEGT. Trimming at V came to 2 bases and at J to 3 bases, leaving 8 bases not matched to a gene. The CDR3 has 17 residues. The CDR3 DNA follows: TGTGCCAGCAGTGAAATTCTAGCGGGGGCCGGGACAGATACGCAGTATTTT. It encodes CASSEILAGAGTDTQYF.

This clonotype was seen at least ten times. The chain has TRBV7-2 and TRBJ2-3; no clear D. This CDR3 contains 12 residues. Germline loops: CDR1 SGHTA, CDR2 FQGNSA. V lost 4 bases to trimming and J lost 4 bases, with 6 bases between them. Here the CDR3 DNA reads TGTGCCAGCAGCTACAGCGCAGATACGCAGTATTTT. Its translation: CASSYSADTQYF.

In this sample, this clonotype turned up many times. This chain links TRBV30 with TRBJ1-6; D may be TRBD1 (5 bases). V dropped 3 bases and J dropped 3 bases, with 15 bases sitting between them. Germline V gives CDR1 GTSNPN, CDR2 SVGIG (reference sequence). This CDR3 region has 16 residues. Written as DNA, the CDR3 is TGTGCCTGGAGGGTAGGAGGGACGGGCTATAATTCACCCCTCCACTTT. It translates to CAWRVGGTGYNSPLHF.

This clonotype came up many times. The V call is TRBV30, the J call TRBJ2-2, with 13 bases fitting TRBD2. Per germline, CDR1 GTSNPN and CDR2 SVGIG (reference sequence). This CDR3 has 18 residues. V shed 3 bases and J 1 base; nucleotides not matched to a gene: 8. In DNA, the CDR3 is TGTGCCTGGAGAGCCCGGACTAGCGGGGGCATGAACACCGGGGAGCTGTTTTTT. It specifies CAWRARTSGGMNTGELFF.

This rearrangement joins TRBV12-3 or TRBV12-4 to TRBJ2-3; D uncertain. This CDR3 has 16 residues. V lost 5 bases, J lost 4 bases, and 19 bases lay in between. The CDR3 coding sequence is TGTGCCAGCAGTCATGCCGGCCTCGAGCTTCCAGATACGCAGTATTTT. This gives the protein CASSHAGLELPDTQYF.

There are many counts of this clonotype. The chain uses TRBV7-6 and TRBJ2-2; the D is unclear. Trimming shortened V by 2 bases and J by 1 base, and 11 bases separated the two germline ends. CDR3 length equals 16 residues. CDR1 and CDR2 (germline): SGHVS, FNYEAQ. CDR3 amino acids: CASSLNLPENTGELFF. CDR3 sequence (DNA): TGTGCCAGCAGCTTAAACTTACCAGAGAACACCGGGGAGCTGTTTTTT.

A remark on this clonotype: A much larger clone differs from this one at a single base, so this may be a read error. This sequence joins TRBV18 and TRBJ2-5, with 7 bases lining up with TRBD2. The CDR3 has 15 amino acids. The V and J ends lost 0 bases and 6 bases, in that order; junction bases with no gene match: 7. Per the germline V gene, CDR1 is KGHSH and CDR2 is LQKENI. CDR3: CASSPPSSGDKTQYF. The CDR3, as DNA: TGTGCCAGCTCACCACCATCCAGCGGGGATAAGACCCAGTACTTC.

Ten or more counts support this clonotype. V usage is TRBV12-3 or TRBV12-4 and J usage is TRBJ2-7; D call uncertain. The CDR3 consists of 12 residues. Between the trimmed V and J ends, which lost 3 bases and 7 bases, there was a span of 10 bases. The CDR3 here is CASSFLGKEQYF. DNA for the CDR3: TGTGCCAGCAGTTTCCTCGGCAAGGAGCAGTACTTC.

In its sample, this clonotype was seen many times. This sequence joins TRBV25-1 and TRBJ1-1; no clear D. The CDR3 has 14 residues. V lost 1 base and J lost 6, with 12 bases in between. Germline CDR1 is MGHDK and CDR2 is SYGVNS. The CDR3 DNA sequence: TGTGCCAGCAGTGAATTGCAGGAGGGATCTGAAGCTTTCTTT. Its protein product is CASSELQEGSEAFF.

This clonotype has ten or more counts. J is TRBJ1-6 and V is TRBV7-2; D ambiguous. Trimming left V 4 bases short and J 0 bases short, with 10 bases between. There are 16 residues in the CDR3. Germline values: CDR1 SGHTA, CDR2 FQGNSA. The CDR3 region has the DNA TGTGCCAGCAGCTCACTTAGGAGCTCCTATAATTCACCCCTCCACTTT. Translation gives CASSSLRSSYNSPLHF.